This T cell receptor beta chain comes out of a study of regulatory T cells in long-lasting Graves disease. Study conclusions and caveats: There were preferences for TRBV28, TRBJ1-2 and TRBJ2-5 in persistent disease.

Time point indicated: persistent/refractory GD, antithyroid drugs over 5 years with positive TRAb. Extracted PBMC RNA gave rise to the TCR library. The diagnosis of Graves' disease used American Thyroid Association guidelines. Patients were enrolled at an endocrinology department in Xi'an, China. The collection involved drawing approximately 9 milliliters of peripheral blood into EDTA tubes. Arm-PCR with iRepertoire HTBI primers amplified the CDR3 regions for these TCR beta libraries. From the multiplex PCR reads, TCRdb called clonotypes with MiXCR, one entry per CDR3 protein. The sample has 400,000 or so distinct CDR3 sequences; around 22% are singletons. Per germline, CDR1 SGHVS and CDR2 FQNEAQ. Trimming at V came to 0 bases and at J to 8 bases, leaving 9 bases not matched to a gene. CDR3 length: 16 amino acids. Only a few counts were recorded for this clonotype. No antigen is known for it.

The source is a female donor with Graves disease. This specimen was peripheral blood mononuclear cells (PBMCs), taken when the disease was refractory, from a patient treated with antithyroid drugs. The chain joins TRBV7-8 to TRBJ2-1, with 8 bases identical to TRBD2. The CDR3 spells CASSLAGAGVRYEQFF. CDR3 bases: TGTGCCAGCAGCTTAGCGGGAGCGGGAGTGAGGTATGAGCAGTTCTTC.